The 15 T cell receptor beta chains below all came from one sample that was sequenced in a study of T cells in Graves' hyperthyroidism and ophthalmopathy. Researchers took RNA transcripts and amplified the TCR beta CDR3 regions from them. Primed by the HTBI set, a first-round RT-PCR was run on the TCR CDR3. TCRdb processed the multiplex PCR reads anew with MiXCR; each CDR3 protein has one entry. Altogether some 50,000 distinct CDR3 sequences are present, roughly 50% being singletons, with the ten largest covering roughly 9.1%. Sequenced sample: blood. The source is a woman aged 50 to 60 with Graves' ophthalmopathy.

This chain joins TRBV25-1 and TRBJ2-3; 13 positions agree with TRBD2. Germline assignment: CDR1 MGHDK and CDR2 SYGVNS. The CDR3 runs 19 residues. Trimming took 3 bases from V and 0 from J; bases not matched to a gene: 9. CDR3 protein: CASSDSPGLAGTSTDTQYF. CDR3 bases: TGTGCCAGCAGTGACTCACCGGGACTAGCGGGAACAAGCACAGATACGCAGTATTTT. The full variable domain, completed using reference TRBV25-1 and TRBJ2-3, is EADIYQTPRYLVIGTGKKITLECSQTMGHDKMYWYQQDPGMELHLIHYSYGVNSTEKGDLSSESTVSRIRTEHFPLTLESARPSHTSQYLCASSDSPGLAGTSTDTQYFGPGTRLTVL.

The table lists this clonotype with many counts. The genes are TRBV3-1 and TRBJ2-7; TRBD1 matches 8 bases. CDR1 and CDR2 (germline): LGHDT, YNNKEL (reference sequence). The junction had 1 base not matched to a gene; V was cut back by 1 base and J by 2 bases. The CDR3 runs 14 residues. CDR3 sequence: CASSQGQGTYEQYF. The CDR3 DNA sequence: TGTGCCAGCAGCCAAGGACAGGGGACCTACGAGCAGTACTTC.

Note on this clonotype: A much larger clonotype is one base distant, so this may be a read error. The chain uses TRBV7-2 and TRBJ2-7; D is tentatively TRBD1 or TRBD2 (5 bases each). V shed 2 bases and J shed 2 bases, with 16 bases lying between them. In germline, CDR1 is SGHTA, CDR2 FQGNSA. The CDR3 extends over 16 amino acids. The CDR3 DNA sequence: TGTGCCAGCAGCTTAAACCGGGACCCCAGTGCCTACGAGCAGTACTTC. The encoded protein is CASSLNRDPSAYEQYF.

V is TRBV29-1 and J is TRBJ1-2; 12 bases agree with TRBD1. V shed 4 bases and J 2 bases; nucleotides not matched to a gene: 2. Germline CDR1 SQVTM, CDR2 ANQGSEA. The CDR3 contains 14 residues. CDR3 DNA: TGCAGCGTTGGGGGACAGGGGGCGAACTATGGCTACACCTTC. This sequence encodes CSVGGQGANYGYTF.

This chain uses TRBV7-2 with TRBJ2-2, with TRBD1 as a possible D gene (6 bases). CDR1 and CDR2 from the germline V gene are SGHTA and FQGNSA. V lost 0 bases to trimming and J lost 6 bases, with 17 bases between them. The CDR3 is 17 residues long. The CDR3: CASSLARGGLISGELFF. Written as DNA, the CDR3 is TGTGCCAGCAGCTTAGCGAGAGGGGGTTTAATCTCCGGGGAGCTGTTTTTT.

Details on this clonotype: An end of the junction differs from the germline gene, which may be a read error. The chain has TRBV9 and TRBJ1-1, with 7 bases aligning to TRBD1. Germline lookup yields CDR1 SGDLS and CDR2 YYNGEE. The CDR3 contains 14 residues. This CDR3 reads CAGSLTGLDTEAFF. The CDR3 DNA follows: TGTGCCGGCAGTTTGACAGGGTTGGACACTGAAGCTTTCTTT. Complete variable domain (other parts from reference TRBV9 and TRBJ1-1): DSGVTQTPKHLITATGQRVTLRCSPRSGDLSVYWYQQSLDQGLQFLIQYYNGEERAKGNILERFSAQQFPDLHSELNLSSLELGDSALYFCAGSLTGLDTEAFFGQGTRLTVV.

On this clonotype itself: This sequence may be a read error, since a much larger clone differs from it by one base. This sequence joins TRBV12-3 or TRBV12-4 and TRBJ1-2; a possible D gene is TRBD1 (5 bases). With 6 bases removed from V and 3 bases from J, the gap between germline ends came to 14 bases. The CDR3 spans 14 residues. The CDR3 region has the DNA TGTGCCAGCAGGGTTTATGGACACGACTATGGCTACACCTTC. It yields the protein CASRVYGHDYGYTF.

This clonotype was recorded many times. The CDR3 bases are TGTGCCAGCAGTTTATATTCCAATTCACCCCTCCACTTT. It specifies CASSLYSNSPLHF. The chain couples TRBV28 to TRBJ1-6; D remains unclear. Trimming stripped 1 base from V and 7 bases from J, with 5 bases between. Per the germline V gene, CDR1 is MDHEN and CDR2 is SYDVKM. The length of the CDR3 is 13 residues. Full variable domain (outside the CDR3, taken from reference TRBV28 and TRBJ1-6): DVKVTQSSRYLVKRTGEKVFLECVQDMDHENMFWYRQDPGLGLRLIYFSYDVKMKEKGDIPEGYSVSREKKERFSLILESASTNQTSMYLCASSLYSNSPLHFGNGTRLTVT.

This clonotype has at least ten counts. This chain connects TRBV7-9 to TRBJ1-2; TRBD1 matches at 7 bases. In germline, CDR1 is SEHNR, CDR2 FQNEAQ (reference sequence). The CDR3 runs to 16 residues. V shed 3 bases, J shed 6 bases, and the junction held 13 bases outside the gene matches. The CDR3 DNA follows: TGTGCCAGCAGCTTCGAACAGGGGCGGAGAAGGGATGGCTACACCTTC. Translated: CASSFEQGRRRDGYTF.

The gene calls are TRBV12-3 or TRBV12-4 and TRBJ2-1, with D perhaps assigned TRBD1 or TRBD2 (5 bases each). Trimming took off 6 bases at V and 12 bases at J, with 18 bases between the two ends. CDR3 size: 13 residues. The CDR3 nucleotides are TGTGCCAGCAGCCTGGGAGAGACAGATACGCAGTTCTTC. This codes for CASSLGETDTQFF.

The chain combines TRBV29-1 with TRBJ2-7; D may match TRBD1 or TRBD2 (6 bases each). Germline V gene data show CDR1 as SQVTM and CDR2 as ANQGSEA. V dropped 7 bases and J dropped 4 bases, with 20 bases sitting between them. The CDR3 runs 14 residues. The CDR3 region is CSAYGGGVHYEQYF. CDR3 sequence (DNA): TGCAGCGCCTACGGGGGCGGGGTCCATTACGAGCAGTACTTC.

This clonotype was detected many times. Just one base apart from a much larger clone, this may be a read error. The CDR3 protein is CASSLVAGSAYEQYF. The CDR3 DNA follows: TGCGCCAGCAGCTTAGTAGCGGGTAGCGCCTACGAGCAGTACTTC. V is TRBV5-1 and J is TRBJ2-7; 7 nucleotides agree with TRBD2. The CDR3 sequence is 15 residues long. Losses at the gene ends were 2 bases for V and 2 bases for J; bases not matched to a gene: 7. The germline V gene encodes CDR1 SGHRS and CDR2 YFSETQ.

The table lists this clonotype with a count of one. The CDR3 spells CASSSPSPYTGELFF. In nucleotides, the CDR3 is TGTGCCAGTAGTAGCCCTAGCCCATACACCGGGGAGCTGTTTTTT. The chain links TRBV19 to TRBJ2-2, with D perhaps matching TRBD2 (5 bases). CDR1 LNHDA and CDR2 SQIVND come from the germline V gene (reference sequence). V gave up 4 bases and J gave up 3 bases, with 12 bases separating them. This CDR3 region has 15 residues. Full variable domain (remainder filled in from reference TRBV19 and TRBJ2-2): DGGITQSPKYLFRKEGQNVTLSCEQNLNHDAMYWYRQDPGQGLRLIYYSQIVNDFQKGDIAEGYSVSREKKESFPLTVTSAQKNPTAFYLCASSSPSPYTGELFFGEGSRLTVL.

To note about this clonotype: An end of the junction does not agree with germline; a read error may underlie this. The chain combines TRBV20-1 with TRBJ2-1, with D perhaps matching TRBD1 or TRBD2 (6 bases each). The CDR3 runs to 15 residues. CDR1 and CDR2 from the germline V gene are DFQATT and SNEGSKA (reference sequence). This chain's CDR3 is CSAKSLRGEYNEQLF. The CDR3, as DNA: TGCAGCGCTAAATCGCTGAGGGGGGAATACAATGAGCAGCTCTTC.

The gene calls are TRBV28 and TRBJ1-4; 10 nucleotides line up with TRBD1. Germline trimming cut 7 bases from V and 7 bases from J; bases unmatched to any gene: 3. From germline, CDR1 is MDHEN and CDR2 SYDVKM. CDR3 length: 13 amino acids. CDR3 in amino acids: CASTRTGGEKLFF. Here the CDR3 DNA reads TGTGCCAGCACCCGGACAGGGGGTGAAAAACTGTTTTTT.